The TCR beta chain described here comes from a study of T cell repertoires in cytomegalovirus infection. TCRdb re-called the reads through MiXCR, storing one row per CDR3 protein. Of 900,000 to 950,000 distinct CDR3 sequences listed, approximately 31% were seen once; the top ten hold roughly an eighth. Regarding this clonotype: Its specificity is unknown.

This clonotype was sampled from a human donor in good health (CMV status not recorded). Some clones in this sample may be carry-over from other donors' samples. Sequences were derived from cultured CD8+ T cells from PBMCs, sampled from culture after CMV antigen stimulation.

CDR3 loop: CASSFPPTGQNIQYF. For the CDR3, the DNA is TGTGCCAGCAGCTTTCCCCCGACGGGCCAAAACATTCAGTACTTC. The chain links TRBV13 to TRBJ2-4; no clear D gene. Germline V gene lookup returns CDR1 PRHDT and CDR2 FYEKMQ (reference sequence). The CDR3 contains 15 residues. V gave up 3 bases and J gave up 5 bases, with 14 bases separating them.